Listed here are 12 T cell receptor beta chains from one sample, sequenced in a study of spatial heterogeneity in lung cancer. TCRdb called the 5' RACE reads again in MiXCR, with one record for every CDR3 protein. The table has about 45,000 distinct CDR3 sequences, 12% seen once. Specified time point: sample taken at primary tumor resection. Tumor, nontumor lung or frozen PBMC supplied whole RNA, sequenced without sorting. The sequencing here drew on PBMCs, taken at surgery. All receptors derive from a female donor with early-stage non-small cell lung cancer.

Here the CDR3 DNA reads TGTGCCAGCAGCCCGACTAGCGGGGATACGCAGTATTTT. Residues: CASSPTSGDTQYF. V gene TRBV11-2 combines with J gene TRBJ2-3; TRBD2 aligns across 10 bases. Germline V gene data show CDR1 as SGHAT and CDR2 as FQNNGV. The CDR3 length is 13 residues. Germline trimming cut 5 bases from V and 6 bases from J; bases unmatched to any gene: 2.

V is TRBV7-2 and J is TRBJ2-5; the match to TRBD2 covers 13 bases. This CDR3 has 15 residues. Germline V CDR1 and CDR2: SGHTA, FQGNSA. V shed 5 bases and J 4 bases; nucleotides not matched to a gene: 4. The CDR3 bases are TGTGCCAGCAGCCAGGGACTAGCGGGGAGAGAGACCCAGTACTTC. This translates into CASSQGLAGRETQYF.

The V and J genes are TRBV30 and TRBJ2-3; TRBD2 aligns across 12 bases. V lost 3 bases, J lost 0 bases, and 10 bases stayed unmatched. Germline CDR1 reads GTSNPN; CDR2 reads SVGIG (reference sequence). The CDR3 runs 18 residues. The CDR3 protein is CAWRPLAGGRLSTDTQYF. CDR3 nucleotide sequence: TGTGCCTGGAGACCTCTAGCGGGGGGGCGTTTGAGCACAGATACGCAGTATTTT.

The table lists this clonotype with a few counts. The J gene is TRBJ2-1, the V gene TRBV28, with D tentatively TRBD2 (6 bases). Trimming took off 3 bases at V and 0 bases at J, with 9 bases between the two ends. CDR3 length: 15 residues. Germline assignment: CDR1 MDHEN and CDR2 SYDVKM. DNA for the CDR3: TGTGCCAGCAGTTTTGGGGGGAGCTCCTACAATGAGCAGTTCTTC. Protein: CASSFGGSSYNEQFF.

This clonotype was counted only a few times. This sequence joins TRBV20-1 and TRBJ2-3; D assignment may be TRBD1 or TRBD2 (5 bases each). The CDR3 loop spans 17 amino acids. Germline V gene lookup returns CDR1 DFQATT and CDR2 SNEGSKA (reference sequence). V gave up 3 bases and J gave up 0 bases, with 19 bases separating them. CDR3 sequence (DNA): TGCAGTGCTAGCTACCCCTCCGGGACCGAGAGCACAGATACGCAGTATTTT. Amino acids: CSASYPSGTESTDTQYF.

This chain uses TRBV28 with TRBJ2-7; D is unclear. The CDR3 has 13 amino acids. The germline V gene encodes CDR1 MDHEN and CDR2 SYDVKM. The V end lost 6 bases, the J end lost 2 bases, and 11 bases lay between the germline ends. The CDR3: CASSVHGPYEQYF. CDR3 DNA sequence: TGTGCCAGCAGCGTCCACGGGCCCTACGAGCAGTACTTC.

This clonotype was seen a few times. This CDR3 reads CASSLSGTGAGGYTF. CDR3 DNA sequence: TGTGCCAGCAGTTTAAGCGGGACAGGAGCGGGTGGCTACACCTTC. This chain uses TRBV12-3 or TRBV12-4 with TRBJ1-2; 8 positions match TRBD1. J was trimmed by 7 bases and V by 2 bases; bases with no gene match: 9. CDR3 length: 15 residues.

This clonotype was detected only a few times. This chain links TRBV19 with TRBJ2-7, with a weak D call TRBD1 (5 bases). V was trimmed by 7 bases and J by 2 bases, leaving 9 bases between them. This CDR3 spans 12 amino acids. Germline V gene sequence: CDR1 LNHDA, CDR2 SQIVND (reference sequence). The chain's CDR3 is CASMAGTYEQYF. DNA for the CDR3: TGTGCCAGTATGGCAGGGACCTACGAGCAGTACTTC.

CDR3 amino acids: CASSYGQLVGYTF. The CDR3 DNA reads TGTGCCAGCAGTTACGGACAGCTTGTAGGCTACACCTTC. The chain couples TRBV6-2 or TRBV6-3 to TRBJ1-2; TRBD1 might be the D (6 bases). Trimming took 2 bases from V and 8 from J, leaving 12 bases between them. CDR3 length: 13 residues. The V gene's germline CDR1 is MNHEY and CDR2 SVGEGT.

This clonotype has just a few counts. The DNA for the CDR3 is TGTGCCAGCAGTCCCCGTGGGACAGGGGGCGACGAGCAGTACTTC. Translating it yields CASSPRGTGGDEQYF. The V and J genes are TRBV6-5 and TRBJ2-7; TRBD1 matches at 12 bases. V was pared by 5 bases and J by 5 bases, with 7 bases of the junction left unmatched. Germline CDR1 is MNHEY and CDR2 is SVGAGI. The CDR3 runs 15 residues.

This clonotype was seen a handful of times. The chain carries TRBV6-5 and TRBJ1-1; 8 nucleotides match TRBD1. The CDR3 consists of 19 residues. From germline, CDR1 is MNHEY and CDR2 SVGAGI. The J segment lost 6 bases and the V segment lost 6 bases, leaving 24 bases of the junction unmatched. CDR3 loop: CASSRTGVTTGEATAEAFF. Here the CDR3 DNA reads TGTGCCAGCAGCCGCACGGGCGTGACGACAGGGGAGGCGACCGCTGAAGCTTTCTTT.

This chain connects TRBV7-2 to TRBJ2-3; D gene uncertain. Germline lookup yields CDR1 SGHTA and CDR2 FQGNSA. The CDR3 consists of 15 residues. Between the trimmed V and J ends, which lost 0 bases and 0 bases, there was a span of 7 bases. The CDR3 nucleotides are TGTGCCAGCAGCTTAGCGCTAGGAAGCACAGATACGCAGTATTTT. Translating gives CASSLALGSTDTQYF.